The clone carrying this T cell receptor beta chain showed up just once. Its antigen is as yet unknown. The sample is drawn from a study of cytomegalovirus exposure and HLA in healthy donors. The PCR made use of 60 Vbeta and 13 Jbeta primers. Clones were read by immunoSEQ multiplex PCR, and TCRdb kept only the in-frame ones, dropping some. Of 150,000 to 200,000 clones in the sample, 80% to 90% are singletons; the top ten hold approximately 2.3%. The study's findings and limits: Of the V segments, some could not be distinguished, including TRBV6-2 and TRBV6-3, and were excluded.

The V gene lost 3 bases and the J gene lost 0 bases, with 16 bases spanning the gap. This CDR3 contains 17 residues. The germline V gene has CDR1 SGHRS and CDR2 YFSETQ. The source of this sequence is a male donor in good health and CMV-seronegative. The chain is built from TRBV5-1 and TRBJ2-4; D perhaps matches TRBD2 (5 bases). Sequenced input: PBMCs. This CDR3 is CASSSNQDGLAKNIQYF. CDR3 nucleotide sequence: TGCGCCAGCAGCTCCAACCAGGACGGACTAGCCAAAAACATTCAGTACTTC.